This T cell receptor (beta chain) was sequenced during a study of T-cell reconstitution after alpha-beta-depleted transplantation in children. This clonotype was found a few times. At one end the junction does not follow the germline gene, possibly because of a read error. The CDR3 sequence is 16 residues long. The germline V gene has CDR1 SEHNR and CDR2 FQNEAQ (reference sequence). Preparation of the TCRbeta library was carried out with unique molecular identifiers. TCRdb itself ran the PCR reads through MiXCR, one entry per CDR3 protein. The repertoire holds roughly 300,000 distinct CDR3 sequences, with 9.5% to 10% as singletons.

The V and J genes are TRBV7-9 and TRBJ2-5; D call uncertain. This clonotype originated in a human donor who donated a stem cell graft to a child with SCID. The input for sequencing was PBMCs from the stem cell graft donor, taken from the stem cell graft. The CDR3 region is CASSPEGRMPQEAQYF. CDR3 coding DNA: TGTGCCAGCAGCCCGGAAGGACGGATGCCCCAAGAGGCCCAGTACTTC. Combining the CDR3 with reference TRBV7-9 and TRBJ2-5 gives the whole variable domain DTGVSQNPRHKITKRGQNVTFRCDPISEHNRLYWYRQTLGQGPEFLTYFQNEAQLEKSRLLSDRFSAERPKGSFSTLEIQRTEQGDSAMYLCASSPEGRMPQEAQYFGPGTRLLVL.